The clone carrying this TCR beta chain was detected many times. Antigen: not known. This specimen belongs to a study of T cell repertoires in cytomegalovirus infection. TCRdb used MiXCR to reprocess the reads, holding one entry per CDR3 protein. The sample consists of about 920,000 distinct CDR3 sequences, more than 25% of them appearing once. The source of this sequence is a human donor in good health (CMV status not recorded). Some clones in this sample may be carry-over from other donors' samples. This specimen consisted of cultured CD8+ T cells from PBMCs, obtained from culture after CMV antigen stimulation.

Here the CDR3 reads CASSLVRDTQYF. DNA of the CDR3: TGTGCCAGCAGCTTAGTGAGGGATACGCAGTATTTT. This chain uses TRBV7-2 with TRBJ2-3; D unclear. Trimming removed 1 base at V and 6 bases at J, with 5 bases between. CDR1 is SGHTA and CDR2 is FQGNSA in the germline V gene. CDR3 length: 12 residues.